A selection of T cell receptor beta chains follows, all from one sample in a study of T cell repertoires in cytomegalovirus infection. TCRdb reanalysed the reads using MiXCR and keeps one entry per CDR3 protein. The sample lists roughly 150,000 distinct CDR3 sequences, roughly 20% occurring once. For these receptors, no antigen is known. Source: CD8+ T cells from cultured PBMCs, taken from culture after CMV antigen stimulation. All receptors derive from a human donor in good health (CMV status not recorded). Some clones in this sample may be carry-over from other donors' samples. CDR3s include the opening cysteine and the closing phenylalanine or tryptophan. The D gene is left open where the match is weak. Clone sizes are given selectively: once, few, many, or a class where the clone is expanded.

j_call clone_size v_call d_call cdr3_nt cdr3_aa
TRBJ2-7 - TRBV7-2 - TGTGCCAGCAGCTTAGTTGGTATTCTACCCTACGAGCAGTACTTC CASSLVGILPYEQYF
TRBJ2-7 - TRBV20-1 - TGCAGTGCCACGGAGGGGAATTACGAGCAGTACTTC CSATEGNYEQYF
TRBJ2-5 few TRBV9 - TGTGCCAGCAGCGTAGGGACGGAAGCCTACCAAGAGACCCAGTACTTC CASSVGTEAYQETQYF
TRBJ1-5 many TRBV7-2 TRBD1 TGTGCCAGCAGCTCCCATTGGACAGGACGGCATGATCAGCCCCAGCATTTT CASSSHWTGRHDQPQHF
TRBJ1-2 medium-sized TRBV7-9 - TGTGCCAGCAGCCCCAACGGGCAGCCCTATGGCTACACCTTC CASSPNGQPYGYTF
TRBJ2-7 - TRBV7-2 TRBD1 TGTGCCAGCAGGGATTCAGGGGGCTACGAGCAGTACTTC CASRDSGGYEQYF
TRBJ2-2 - TRBV4-3 - TGCGCCAGCAGCCCGACGACGACAAACACCGGGGAGCTGTTTTTT CASSPTTTNTGELFF
TRBJ2-1 few TRBV7-9 TRBD1 TGTGCCAGCAGCTTAGGACAGGGGACCTACAATGAGCAGTTCTTC CASSLGQGTYNEQFF
TRBJ1-2 - TRBV7-2 - TGTGCCAGCAGCTTATATATAGGGGATGGGTATGGCTACACCTTC CASSLYIGDGYGYTF
TRBJ1-5 - TRBV11-2 - TGTGCCAGCAGCAATCAGCCCCAGCATTTT CASSNQPQHF
TRBJ1-6 - TRBV12-3/TRBV12-4 TRBD1 TGTGCCAGCATCGGGAGCGGACAGGCGAATTCACCCCTCCACTTT CASIGSGQANSPLHF
TRBJ2-7 - TRBV27 - TGTGCCATCAGCCTAGGGGGGGCCCTGACCTACGAGCAGTACTTC CAISLGGALTYEQYF
TRBJ1-5 - TRBV12-3/TRBV12-4 TRBD1 TGTGCCAGCAGTTACGACAGGGGCAATCAGCCCCAGCATTTT CASSYDRGNQPQHF
TRBJ2-5 few TRBV5-5 TRBD1 TGTGCCAGCAGCCTCGGGACAGGACAAGAGACCCAGTACTTC CASSLGTGQETQYF
TRBJ1-2 many TRBV4-3 TRBD1 TGCGCCAGCAGCCAAGAGACAGGACAGGCTAACTATGGCTACACCTTC CASSQETGQANYGYTF
TRBJ1-3 - TRBV15 - TGTGCCACCAGCAGTGTTGGAGAGGACTCTAGGAACACCATATATTTT CATSSVGEDSRNTIYF
TRBJ1-1 few TRBV6-2/TRBV6-3 TRBD1 TGTGCCAGCAGCGCGACAGGGAACCTTTTTCTGAACACTGAAGCTTTCTTT CASSATGNLFLNTEAFF
TRBJ2-3 many TRBV4-3 TRBD2 TGCGCCAGCAGCCAAGATGGATTAGCGGGGGAAACTAGCACAGATACGCAGTATTTT CASSQDGLAGETSTDTQYF